The clone carrying this TCR beta chain was counted a few times. The time point here: persistent/refractory GD, antithyroid drugs over 5 years with positive TRAb. PBMC-extracted RNA yielded the TCR library. The source of the sample is a study of regulatory T cells in long-lasting Graves disease. CDR3-region Arm-PCR and iRepertoire HTBI primers produced the TCR beta libraries. Source study methods: Sample data revealed approximately 60 TRBV and over twelve TRBJ segments. Each CDR3 protein gets one entry after TCRdb re-called the multiplex PCR reads with MiXCR. The V and J calls, along with clone size, are taken from TCRdb and not from the paper's own processing. The sample consists of 400,000 to 500,000 distinct CDR3 sequences, 21% of them appearing once. Per germline, CDR1 SEHNR and CDR2 FQNEAQ (reference sequence). V shed 1 base, J shed 1 base, and the junction held 4 bases outside the gene matches. CDR3 length equals 16 residues.

The sequence derives from a female donor with Graves disease. The rearrangement uses TRBV7-9 and TRBJ1-5, with 7 nucleotides matching TRBD1. This sample comprised peripheral blood mononuclear cells (PBMCs), obtained when the disease was refractory, from a patient treated with antithyroid drugs. The CDR3 coding sequence is TGTGCCAGCAGCTTAGGACAGGGAATGAGCAATCAGCCCCAGCATTTT. Its protein is CASSLGQGMSNQPQHF.